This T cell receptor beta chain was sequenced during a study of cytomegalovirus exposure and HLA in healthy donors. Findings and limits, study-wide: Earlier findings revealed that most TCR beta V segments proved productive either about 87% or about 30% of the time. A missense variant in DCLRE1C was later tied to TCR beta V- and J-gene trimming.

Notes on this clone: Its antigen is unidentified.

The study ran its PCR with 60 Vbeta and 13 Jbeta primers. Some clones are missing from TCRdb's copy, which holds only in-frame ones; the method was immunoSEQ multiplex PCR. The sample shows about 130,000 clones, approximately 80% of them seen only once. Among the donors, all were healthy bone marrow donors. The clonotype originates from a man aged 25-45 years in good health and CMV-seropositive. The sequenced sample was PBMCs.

CDR3 sequence reads: CASRPQERVTDTQYF. For the CDR3, the DNA is TGTGCCAGCAGACCCCAAGAACGGGTCACAGATACGCAGTATTTT. V usage is TRBV2 and J usage is TRBJ2-3; D is undetermined. V dropped 6 bases and J dropped 2 bases, with 15 bases sitting between them. The CDR3 sequence is 15 residues long. In germline, CDR1 is SNHLY, CDR2 FYNNEI. Based on the CDR3 plus reference TRBV2 and TRBJ2-3, the full variable domain is EPEVTQTPSHQVTQMGQEVILRCVPISNHLYFYWYRQILGQKVEFLVSFYNNEISEKSEIFDDQFSVERPDGSNFTLKIRSTKLEDSAMYFCASRPQERVTDTQYFGPGTRLTVL.